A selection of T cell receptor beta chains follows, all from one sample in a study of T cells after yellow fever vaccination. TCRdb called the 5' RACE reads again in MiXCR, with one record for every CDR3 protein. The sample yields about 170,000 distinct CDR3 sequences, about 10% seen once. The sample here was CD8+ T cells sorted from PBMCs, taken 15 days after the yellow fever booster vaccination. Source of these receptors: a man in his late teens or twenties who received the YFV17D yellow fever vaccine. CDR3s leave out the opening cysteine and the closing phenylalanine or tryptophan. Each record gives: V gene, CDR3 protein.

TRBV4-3,ASSQEGGVLETQY
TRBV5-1,ASSGTSGAGAKNIQY
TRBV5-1,ASSPESHSYNEQF
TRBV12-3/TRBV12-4,ASSSVRGNTIY
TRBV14,ASSQANYEQF
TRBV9,ASTTYPYGFNEQF
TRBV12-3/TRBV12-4,ASSLGNRGLGAF
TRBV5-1,ASSSGLSALQTQY
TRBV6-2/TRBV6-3,ASCHLGTGRYEQY
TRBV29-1,SVVWGDDGELF
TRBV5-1,ARAPPHYGYT
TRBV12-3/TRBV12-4,ASSLGGGERETQY
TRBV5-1,ASSASGTVETEAF
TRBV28,ASSWTGINEKLF
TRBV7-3,ASSLIGLGEQF
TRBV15,ATSRDKGFYEQY
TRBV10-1,ASSERGEYNEQF
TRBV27,ASSLRVATNEKLF
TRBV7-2,ASSLVGGTLGYNEQF
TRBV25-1,ASSPRVGQLNTEAF